This T cell receptor (beta chain) was identified in a study of T cell clusters in autoimmune cytopenias (dated 2019 in TCRdb). Turning to the overall study: Per sample, TRB sequencing gave a median depth of approximately 52,000 reads and a median of approximately 2,500 distinct TRB clonotypes. In autoimmune cytopenia patients, peripheral blood TRB and IGH repertoires were sequenced during active disease and over treatment follow-up, together with healthy, CLL and autoimmune hepatitis controls. The goal of the study was to find out whether patients with autoimmune cytopenia have a disease-specific immune repertoire signature that could be used as a blood-based biomarker.

TRB rearrangements were amplified by multiplex PCR using a touch-down protocol with TRB-A and TRB-B primer pools mixed in one tube. Illumina adapters and sample indices were added to the amplicons through two consecutive PCR reactions using Phusion HS II polymerase. The amplicons were purified from gel with the NucleoSpin Gel and PCR Clean-up kit, after which the amplicons were quantified by Qubit and checked for quality on an Agilent 2100 Bioanalyzer. Sequencing of the libraries was done on an Illumina MiSeq with 600-cycle, single-indexed, paired-end runs. Turning to the authors' computational methods: Alignment and assembly of TRB reads were performed with MiXCR version 2.1.12 and the default MiXCR reference library. Each unique CDR3 nucleotide sequence defined a clone, and only productive sequences with at least two reads were analysed. Repertoire diversity was assessed with alpha-parameterized diversity profiles (alpha 0 to 5), including the Shannon (alpha 1) and Simpson (alpha 2) indices, which were computed with an R script. The tcR package was used to compute combinatorial TRB VJ usage, and cohorts were compared on this usage by principal component analysis with ade4. GLIPH was used to cluster TCRbeta CDR3s in pairs of cohorts matched for age and read depth, and a Wilcoxon test was used to compare cluster frequencies. Once TCRdb had reprocessed the reads, it stored one entry per CDR3 protein sequence and supplied no DNA. The V and J calls reflect TCRdb's pipeline rather than the authors' work. In this sample's table one finds roughly 8,100 distinct CDR3 sequences. Around 5.4% of the sample is taken by the ten largest.

A word on this clonotype: This clone's antigen is unknown.

Points the paper makes about the study in general: Healthy donors had almost three times as many exclusive TRB clusters as active autoimmune hepatitis patients, a finding consistent with an autoimmunity-wide signature. The TRB repertoire shifts, including less even repertoires in secondary cytopenia and CLL, mostly reflected lymphoma bias and not autoimmunity. GLIPH results suggested that primary autoimmune cytopenia patients were missing physiological T cell clusters, with approximately 47 clusters found only in healthy donors compared with 17 found only in patients. The T cell clusters were defined only in silico, and the functional role of the clusters still needed to be validated experimentally. In the comparison of secondary cytopenia with CLL, the cluster-lack signature was not observed, apparently because the dominant lymphoma-associated repertoire masked the signature.

For each sample, TRB amplification used 200 to 250 ng of peripheral blood genomic DNA, equal to some 35,000 genome equivalents. From the cysteine up to the phenylalanine, the CDR3 has a length of 15 residues. The entry carries no DNA sequence. Via the germline V gene (reference sequence), CDR1 is SEHNR and CDR2 FQNEAQ. Recombination linked TRBV7-9 to TRBJ2-2; TCRdb returns TRBD2, unconfirmable since there is no DNA. This TCR came from a human donor with an autoimmune cytopenia or autoimmune hepatitis (not recorded which). Material: peripheral blood. The CDR3 has the sequence CASSLVSGRTGELFF.